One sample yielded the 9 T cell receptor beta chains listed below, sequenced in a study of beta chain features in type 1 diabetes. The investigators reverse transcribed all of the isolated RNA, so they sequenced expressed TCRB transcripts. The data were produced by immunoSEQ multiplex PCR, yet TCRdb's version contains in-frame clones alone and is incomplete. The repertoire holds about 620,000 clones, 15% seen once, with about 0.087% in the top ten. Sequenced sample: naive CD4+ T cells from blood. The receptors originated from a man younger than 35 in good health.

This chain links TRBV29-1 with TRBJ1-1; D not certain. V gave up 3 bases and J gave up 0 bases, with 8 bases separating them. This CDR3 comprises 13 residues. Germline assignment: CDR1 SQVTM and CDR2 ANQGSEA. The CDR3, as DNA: TGCAGCGTTGAGGGGAAGATGAACACTGAAGCTTTCTTT. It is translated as CSVEGKMNTEAFF.

Here the CDR3 reads CASSEVRGANQPQHF. CDR3 nucleotide sequence: TGTGCCAGCAGTGAAGTACGAGGGGCAAATCAGCCCCAGCATTTT. The rearrangement joins TRBV6-1 to TRBJ1-5; D might be TRBD1 (5 bases). CDR1 MNHNS and CDR2 SASEGT come from the germline V gene. Trimming removed 1 base at V and 4 bases at J, with 11 bases between. This CDR3 is built from 15 residues.

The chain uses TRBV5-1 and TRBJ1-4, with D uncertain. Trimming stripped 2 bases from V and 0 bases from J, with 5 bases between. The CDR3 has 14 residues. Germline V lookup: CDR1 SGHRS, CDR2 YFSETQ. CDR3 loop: CASSLVATNEKLFF. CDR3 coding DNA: TGCGCCAGCAGCTTAGTTGCAACTAATGAAAAACTGTTTTTT.

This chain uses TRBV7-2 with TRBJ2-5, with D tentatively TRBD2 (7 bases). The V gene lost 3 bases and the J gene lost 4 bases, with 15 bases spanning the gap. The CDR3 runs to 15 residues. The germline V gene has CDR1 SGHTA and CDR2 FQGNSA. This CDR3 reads CASSFVVGGAETQYF. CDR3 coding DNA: TGTGCCAGCAGCTTTGTAGTAGGGGGGGCAGAGACCCAGTACTTC.

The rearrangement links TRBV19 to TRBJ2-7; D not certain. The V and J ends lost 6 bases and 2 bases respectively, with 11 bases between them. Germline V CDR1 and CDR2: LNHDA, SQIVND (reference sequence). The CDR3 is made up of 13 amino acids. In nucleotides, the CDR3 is TGTGCCAGTAGGAAGGACGGAACCTACGAGCAGTACTTC. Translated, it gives CASRKDGTYEQYF.

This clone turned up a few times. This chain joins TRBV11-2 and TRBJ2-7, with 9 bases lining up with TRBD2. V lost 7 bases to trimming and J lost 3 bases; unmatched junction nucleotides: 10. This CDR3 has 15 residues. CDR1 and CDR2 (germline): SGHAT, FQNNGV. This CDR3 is CASTPFLAGHYEQYF. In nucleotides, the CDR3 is TGTGCCAGCACTCCGTTTCTAGCGGGGCACTACGAGCAGTACTTC.

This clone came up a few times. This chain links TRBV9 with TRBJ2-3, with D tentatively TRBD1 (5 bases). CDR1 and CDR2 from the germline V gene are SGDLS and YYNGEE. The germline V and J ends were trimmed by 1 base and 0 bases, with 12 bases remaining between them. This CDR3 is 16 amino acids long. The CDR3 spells CASSVRPGISTDTQYF. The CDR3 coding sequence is TGTGCCAGCAGCGTACGACCAGGGATTAGCACAGATACGCAGTATTTT.

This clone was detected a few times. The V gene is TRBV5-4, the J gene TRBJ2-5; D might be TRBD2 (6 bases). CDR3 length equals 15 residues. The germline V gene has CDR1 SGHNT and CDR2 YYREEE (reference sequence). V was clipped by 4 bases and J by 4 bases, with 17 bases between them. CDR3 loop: CASSTDGLQGETQYF. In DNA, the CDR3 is TGTGCCAGCAGCACAGATGGACTACAAGGAGAGACCCAGTACTTC.

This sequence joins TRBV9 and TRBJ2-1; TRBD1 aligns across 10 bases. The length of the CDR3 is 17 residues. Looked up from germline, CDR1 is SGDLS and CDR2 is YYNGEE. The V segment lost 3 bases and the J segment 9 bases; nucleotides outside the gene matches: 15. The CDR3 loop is CASSEGTGVFLYGEQFF. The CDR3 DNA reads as TGTGCCAGCAGCGAGGGGACAGGGGTCTTTCTTTATGGTGAGCAGTTCTTC.